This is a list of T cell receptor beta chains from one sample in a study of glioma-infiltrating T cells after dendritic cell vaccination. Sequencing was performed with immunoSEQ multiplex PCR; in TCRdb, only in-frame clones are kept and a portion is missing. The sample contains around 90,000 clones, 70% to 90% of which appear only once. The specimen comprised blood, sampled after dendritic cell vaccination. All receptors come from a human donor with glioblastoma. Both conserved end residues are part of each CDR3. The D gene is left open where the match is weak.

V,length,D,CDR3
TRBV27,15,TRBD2,CASSFGGGRAYEQYF
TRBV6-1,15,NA,CASSLLEGQSYGYTF
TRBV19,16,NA,CASSMTGRVYGNEQYF
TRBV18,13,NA,CASSPYVGETQYF
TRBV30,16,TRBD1,CAWSTSGGAGNQPQHF
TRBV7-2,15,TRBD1,CASSSWTGGNEKLFF
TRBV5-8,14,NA,CASSWDITRGELFF
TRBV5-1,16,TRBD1,CASSLSLDRVGYGYTF
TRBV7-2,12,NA,CASSLLAYEQYF
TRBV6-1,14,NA,CASRDYKWSTEAFF
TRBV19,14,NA,CASRRQSPSDEQFF
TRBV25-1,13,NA,CASSEAGNYGYTF
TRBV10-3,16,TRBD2,CAISSQSGGAANEQFF
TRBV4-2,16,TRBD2,CASSQGLGGGSETQYF
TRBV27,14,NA,CASSLYAPGTEAFF
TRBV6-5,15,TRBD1,CASRETGFPYNEQFF
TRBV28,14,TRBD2,CASSRLRGGETQYF
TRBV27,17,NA,CASSLAYLRGRNSPLHF
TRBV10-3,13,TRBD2,CAIGSGGYNEQFF
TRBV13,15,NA,CASSPGLFSTDTQYF
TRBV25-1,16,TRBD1,CASSHGQGNWYNEQFF
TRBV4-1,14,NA,CASSQERDLYEQYF
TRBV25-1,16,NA,CASSESTGGNTGELFF
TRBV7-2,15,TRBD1,CASSTRQGGIYEQYF
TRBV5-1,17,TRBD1,CASSRLGQGPNTGELFF
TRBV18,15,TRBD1,CASSSTGGANEKLFF
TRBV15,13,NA,CATGGPRADTQYF
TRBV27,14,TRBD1,CASSFTGGDQPQHF
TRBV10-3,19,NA,CAISESYGRAVSGNQPQHF
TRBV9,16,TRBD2,CASSVELAGDTGELFF
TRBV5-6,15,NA,CASSLLDGRNNEQFF
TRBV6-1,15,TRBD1,CASNPGTGNNSPLHF
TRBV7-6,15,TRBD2,CASSFSGSHAGEQFF
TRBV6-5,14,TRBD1,CASRGQGLWQPQHF
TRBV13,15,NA,CASSPGGRRGNGYTF
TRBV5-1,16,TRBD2,CASSLGLAVNTGELFF
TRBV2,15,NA,CASSEGAGYTYEQYF
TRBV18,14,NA,CASSPPPDTDTQYF
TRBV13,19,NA,CASSGTGLAGGPNQETQYF
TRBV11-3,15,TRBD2,CASSRDGGAGNEQFF
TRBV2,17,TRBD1,CASSGGPGTGTNTEAFF
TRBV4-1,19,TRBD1,CASSLLRGQGGSAGNTIYF
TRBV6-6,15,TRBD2,CASSLSGSSTDTQYF
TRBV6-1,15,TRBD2,CASTGTSGTADTQYF
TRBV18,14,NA,CASSPPSSPETQYF
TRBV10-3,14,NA,CAISDTGRQETQYF
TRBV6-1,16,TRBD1,CASSEDGSRGHYGYTF